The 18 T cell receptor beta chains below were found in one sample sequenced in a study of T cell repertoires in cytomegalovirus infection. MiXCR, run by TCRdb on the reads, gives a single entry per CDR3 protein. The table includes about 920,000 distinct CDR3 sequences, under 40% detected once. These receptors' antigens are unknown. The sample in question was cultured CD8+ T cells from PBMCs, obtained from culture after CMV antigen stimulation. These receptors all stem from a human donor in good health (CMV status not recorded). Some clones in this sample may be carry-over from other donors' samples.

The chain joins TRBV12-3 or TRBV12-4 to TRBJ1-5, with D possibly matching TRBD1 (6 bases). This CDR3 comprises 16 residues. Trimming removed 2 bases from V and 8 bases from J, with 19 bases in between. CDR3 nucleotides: TGTGCCAGCAGTTTAACCCCGTGGGACAAGATGGAGCCCCAGCATTTT. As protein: CASSLTPWDKMEPQHF.

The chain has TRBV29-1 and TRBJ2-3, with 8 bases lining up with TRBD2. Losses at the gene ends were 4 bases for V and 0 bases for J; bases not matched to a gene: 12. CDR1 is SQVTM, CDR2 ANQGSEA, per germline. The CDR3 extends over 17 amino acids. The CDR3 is CSVAGTRSGPSTDTQYF. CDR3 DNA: TGCAGCGTTGCGGGGACTAGGTCCGGTCCCAGCACAGATACGCAGTATTTT.

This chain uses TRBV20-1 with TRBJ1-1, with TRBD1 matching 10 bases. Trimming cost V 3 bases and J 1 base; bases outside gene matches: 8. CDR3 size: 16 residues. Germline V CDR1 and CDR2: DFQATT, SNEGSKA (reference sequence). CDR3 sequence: CSARFRDRGPNTEAFF. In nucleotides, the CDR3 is TGCAGTGCTAGGTTCCGGGACAGGGGTCCGAACACTGAAGCTTTCTTT.

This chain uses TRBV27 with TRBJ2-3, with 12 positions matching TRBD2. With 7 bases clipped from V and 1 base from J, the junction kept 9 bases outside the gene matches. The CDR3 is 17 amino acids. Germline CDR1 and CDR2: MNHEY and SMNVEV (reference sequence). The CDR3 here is CASNTVRLAGGTDTQYF. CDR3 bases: TGTGCCAGCAACACGGTCAGACTAGCGGGGGGCACAGATACGCAGTATTTT.

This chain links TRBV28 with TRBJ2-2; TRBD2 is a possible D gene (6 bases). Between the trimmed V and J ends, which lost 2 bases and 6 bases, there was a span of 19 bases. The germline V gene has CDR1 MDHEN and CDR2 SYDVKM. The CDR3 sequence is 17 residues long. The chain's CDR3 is CASSLGRRIGTAGELFF. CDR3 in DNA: TGTGCCAGCAGTTTAGGGCGAAGGATAGGGACTGCCGGGGAGCTGTTTTTT.

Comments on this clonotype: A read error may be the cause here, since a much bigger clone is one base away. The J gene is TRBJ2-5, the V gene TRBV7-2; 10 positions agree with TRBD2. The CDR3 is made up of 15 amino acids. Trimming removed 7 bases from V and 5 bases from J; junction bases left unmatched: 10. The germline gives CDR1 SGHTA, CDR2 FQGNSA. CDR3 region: CASNRWSGGEETQYF. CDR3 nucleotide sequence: TGTGCCAGCAACAGGTGGAGCGGGGGGGAGGAGACCCAGTACTTC.

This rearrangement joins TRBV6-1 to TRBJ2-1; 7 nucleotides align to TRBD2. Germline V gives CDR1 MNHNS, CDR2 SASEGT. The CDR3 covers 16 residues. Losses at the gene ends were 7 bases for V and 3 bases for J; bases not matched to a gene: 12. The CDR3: CASTKFWGGVYNEQFF. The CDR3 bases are TGTGCCAGCACGAAGTTTTGGGGGGGTGTCTACAATGAGCAGTTCTTC.

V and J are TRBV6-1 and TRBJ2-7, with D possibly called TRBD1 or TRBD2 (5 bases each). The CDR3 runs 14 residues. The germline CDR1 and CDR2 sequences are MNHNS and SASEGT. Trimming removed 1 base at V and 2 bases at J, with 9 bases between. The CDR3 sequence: CASSEGGATYEQYV. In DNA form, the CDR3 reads TGTGCCAGCAGTGAAGGAGGGGCGACCTACGAGCAGTACGTC.

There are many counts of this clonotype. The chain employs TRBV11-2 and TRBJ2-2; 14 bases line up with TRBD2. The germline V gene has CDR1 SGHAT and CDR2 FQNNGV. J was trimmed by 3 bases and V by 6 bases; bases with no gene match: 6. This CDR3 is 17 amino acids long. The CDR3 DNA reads TGTGCCAGCAGTCGGACTAGCGGGGGGTTGTACACCGGGGAGCTGTTTTTT. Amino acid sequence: CASSRTSGGLYTGELFF.

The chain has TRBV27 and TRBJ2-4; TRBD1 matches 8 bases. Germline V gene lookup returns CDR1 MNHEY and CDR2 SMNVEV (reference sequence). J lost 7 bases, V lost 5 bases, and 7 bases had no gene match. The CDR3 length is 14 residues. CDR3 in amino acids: CASSLSRGLNIQYF. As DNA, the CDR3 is TGTGCCAGCAGTCTCTCCAGGGGGCTTAACATTCAGTACTTC.

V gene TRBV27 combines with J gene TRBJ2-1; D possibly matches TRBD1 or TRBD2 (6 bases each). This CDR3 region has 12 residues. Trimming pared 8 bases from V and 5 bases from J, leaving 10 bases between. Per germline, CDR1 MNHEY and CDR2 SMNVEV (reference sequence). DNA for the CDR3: TGTGCCAGCTGGGGGGCCGACAATGAGCAGTTCTTC. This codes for CASWGADNEQFF.

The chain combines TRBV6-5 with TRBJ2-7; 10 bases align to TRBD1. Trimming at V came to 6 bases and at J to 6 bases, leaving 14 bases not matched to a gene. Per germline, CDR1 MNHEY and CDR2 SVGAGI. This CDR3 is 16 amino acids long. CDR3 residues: CASRTDGTGEVGEQYF. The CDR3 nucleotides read TGTGCCAGCAGGACCGACGGGACAGGGGAAGTTGGCGAGCAGTACTTC.

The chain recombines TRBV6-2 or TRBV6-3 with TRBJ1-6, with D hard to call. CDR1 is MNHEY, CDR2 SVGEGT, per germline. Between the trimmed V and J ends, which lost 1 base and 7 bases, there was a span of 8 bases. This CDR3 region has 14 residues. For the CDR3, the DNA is TGTGCCAGCAGTTACTGGAGTGAGAATTCACCCCTCCACTTT. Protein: CASSYWSENSPLHF.

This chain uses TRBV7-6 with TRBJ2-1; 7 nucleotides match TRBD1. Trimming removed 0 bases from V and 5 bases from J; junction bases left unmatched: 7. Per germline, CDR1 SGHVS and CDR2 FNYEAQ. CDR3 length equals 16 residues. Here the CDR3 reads CASSLASVQGDNEQFF. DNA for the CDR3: TGTGCCAGCAGCTTAGCGTCGGTGCAGGGGGACAATGAGCAGTTCTTC.

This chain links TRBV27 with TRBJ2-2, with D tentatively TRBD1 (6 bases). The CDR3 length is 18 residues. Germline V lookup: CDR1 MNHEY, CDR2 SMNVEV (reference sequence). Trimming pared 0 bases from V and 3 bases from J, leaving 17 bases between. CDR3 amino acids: CASSLSNRAVKYTGELFF. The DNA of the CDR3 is TGTGCCAGCAGTTTATCGAACAGGGCGGTCAAGTACACCGGGGAGCTGTTTTTT.

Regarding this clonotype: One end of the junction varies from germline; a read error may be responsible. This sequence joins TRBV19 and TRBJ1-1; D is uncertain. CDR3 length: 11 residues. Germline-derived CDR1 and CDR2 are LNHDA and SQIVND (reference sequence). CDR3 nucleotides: TGTGTCAGTAATGAGAACACTGAAGCTTTCTTT. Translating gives CVSNENTEAFF. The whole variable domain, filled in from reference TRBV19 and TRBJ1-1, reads DGGITQSPKYLFRKEGQNVTLSCEQNLNHDAMYWYRQDPGQGLRLIYYSQIVNDFQKGDIAEGYSVSREKKESFPLTVTSAQKNPTAFYLCVSNENTEAFFGQGTRLTVV.

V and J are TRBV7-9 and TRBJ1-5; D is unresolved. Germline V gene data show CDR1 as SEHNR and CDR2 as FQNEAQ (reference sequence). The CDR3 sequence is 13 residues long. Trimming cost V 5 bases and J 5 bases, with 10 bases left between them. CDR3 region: CASSDITDQPQHF. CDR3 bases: TGTGCCAGCAGCGATATAACCGATCAGCCCCAGCATTTT.

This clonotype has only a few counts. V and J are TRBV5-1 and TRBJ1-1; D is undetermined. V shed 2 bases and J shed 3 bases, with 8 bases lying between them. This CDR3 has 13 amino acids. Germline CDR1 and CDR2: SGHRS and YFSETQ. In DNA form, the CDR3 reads TGCGCCAGCAGCTTATTCGGGGACACTGAAGCTTTCTTT. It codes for CASSLFGDTEAFF.